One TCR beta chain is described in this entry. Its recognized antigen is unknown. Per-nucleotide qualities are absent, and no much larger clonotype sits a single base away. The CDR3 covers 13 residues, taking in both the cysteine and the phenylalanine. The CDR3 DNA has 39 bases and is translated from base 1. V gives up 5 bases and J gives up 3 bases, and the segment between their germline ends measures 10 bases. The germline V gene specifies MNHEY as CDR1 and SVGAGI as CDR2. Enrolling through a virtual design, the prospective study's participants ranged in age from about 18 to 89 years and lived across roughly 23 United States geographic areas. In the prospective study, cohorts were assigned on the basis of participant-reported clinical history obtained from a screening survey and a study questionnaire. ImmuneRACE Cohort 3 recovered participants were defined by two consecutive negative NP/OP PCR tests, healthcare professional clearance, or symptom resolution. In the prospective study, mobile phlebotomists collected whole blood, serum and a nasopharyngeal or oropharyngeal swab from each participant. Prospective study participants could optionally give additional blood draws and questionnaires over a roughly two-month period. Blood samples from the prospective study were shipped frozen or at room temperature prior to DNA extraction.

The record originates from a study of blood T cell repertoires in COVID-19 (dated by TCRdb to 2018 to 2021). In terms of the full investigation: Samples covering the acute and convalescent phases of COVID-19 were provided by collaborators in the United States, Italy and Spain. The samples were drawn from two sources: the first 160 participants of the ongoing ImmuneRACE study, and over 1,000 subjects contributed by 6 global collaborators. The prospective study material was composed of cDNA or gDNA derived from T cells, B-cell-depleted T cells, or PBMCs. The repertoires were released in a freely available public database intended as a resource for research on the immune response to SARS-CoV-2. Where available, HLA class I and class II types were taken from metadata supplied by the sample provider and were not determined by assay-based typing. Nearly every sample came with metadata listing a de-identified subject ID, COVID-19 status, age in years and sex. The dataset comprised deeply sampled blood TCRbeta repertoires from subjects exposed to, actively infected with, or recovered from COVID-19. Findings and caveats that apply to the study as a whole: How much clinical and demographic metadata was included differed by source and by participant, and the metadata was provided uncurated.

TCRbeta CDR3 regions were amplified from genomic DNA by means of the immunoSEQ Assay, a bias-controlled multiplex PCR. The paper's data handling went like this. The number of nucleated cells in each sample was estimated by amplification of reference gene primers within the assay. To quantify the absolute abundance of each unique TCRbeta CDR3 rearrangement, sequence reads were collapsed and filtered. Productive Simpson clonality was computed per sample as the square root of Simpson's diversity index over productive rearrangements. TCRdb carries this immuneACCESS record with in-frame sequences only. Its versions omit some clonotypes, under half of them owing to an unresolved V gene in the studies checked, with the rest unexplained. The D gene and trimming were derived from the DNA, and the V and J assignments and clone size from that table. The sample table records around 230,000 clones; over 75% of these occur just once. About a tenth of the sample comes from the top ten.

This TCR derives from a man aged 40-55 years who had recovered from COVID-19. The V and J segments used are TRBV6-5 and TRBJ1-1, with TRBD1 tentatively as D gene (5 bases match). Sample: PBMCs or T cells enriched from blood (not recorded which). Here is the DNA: TGTGCCAGCAGTCAGGGTAGGCACACTGAAGCTTTCTTT. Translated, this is CASSQGRHTEAFF.